This note documents a single T cell receptor beta chain sequence. Its antigen is still unknown. The data derive from a study of T-cell memory formation after mild COVID-19. Overall study: TCR clusters showed largely donor specificity.

Notes on the study in general: Some clones that responded turned up in pre-infection memory, which suggests that cross-reactive memory joined in. Clones which contracted sat mainly in CM and EM if CD4+, and in EMRA if CD8+.

Trimming cost V 7 bases and J 4 bases; bases outside gene matches: 5. This CDR3 contains 14 residues. Germline loops: CDR1 SGHRS, CDR2 YFSETQ. 5'RACE with constant-segment primers yielded barcoded, UMI-tagged TCR alpha and TCR beta cDNA libraries. TCRdb re-called the 5' RACE reads with MiXCR, one entry per CDR3 protein. The sample records over 300,000 distinct CDR3 sequences, less than 25% being singletons. Sequenced material: PBMCs or a T cell subset sorted from them (not recorded which). The clonotype originates from a man between 18 and 29 years old who had mild COVID-19 (a few samples of this study predate the infection). Cell type and time point are not known. The chain carries TRBV5-1 and TRBJ2-1, with TRBD2 matching 10 bases. The DNA for the CDR3 is TGCGCCAGCGGGAGCGGGGGGGCTTACAATGAGCAGTTCTTC. It encodes CASGSGGAYNEQFF. The whole variable domain, filled in from reference TRBV5-1 and TRBJ2-1, reads KAGVTQTPRYLIKTRGQQVTLSCSPISGHRSVSWYQQTPGQGLQFLFEYFSETQRNKGNFPGRFSGRQFSNSRSEMNVSTLELGDSALYLCASGSGGAYNEQFFGPGTRLTVL.